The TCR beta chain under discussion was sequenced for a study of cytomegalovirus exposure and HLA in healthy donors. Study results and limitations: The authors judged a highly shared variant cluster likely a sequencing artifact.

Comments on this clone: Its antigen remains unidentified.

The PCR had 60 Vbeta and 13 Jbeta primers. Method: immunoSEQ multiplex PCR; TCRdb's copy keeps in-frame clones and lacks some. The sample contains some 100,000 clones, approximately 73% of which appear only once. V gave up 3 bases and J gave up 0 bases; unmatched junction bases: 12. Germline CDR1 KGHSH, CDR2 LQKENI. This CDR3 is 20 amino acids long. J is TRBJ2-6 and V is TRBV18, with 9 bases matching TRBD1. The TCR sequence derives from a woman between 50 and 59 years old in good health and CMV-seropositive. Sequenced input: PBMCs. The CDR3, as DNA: TGTGCCAGCTCACCTTACTCGACAGGGGGAATGAGCTCTGGGGCCAACGTCCTGACTTTC. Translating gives CASSPYSTGGMSSGANVLTF.